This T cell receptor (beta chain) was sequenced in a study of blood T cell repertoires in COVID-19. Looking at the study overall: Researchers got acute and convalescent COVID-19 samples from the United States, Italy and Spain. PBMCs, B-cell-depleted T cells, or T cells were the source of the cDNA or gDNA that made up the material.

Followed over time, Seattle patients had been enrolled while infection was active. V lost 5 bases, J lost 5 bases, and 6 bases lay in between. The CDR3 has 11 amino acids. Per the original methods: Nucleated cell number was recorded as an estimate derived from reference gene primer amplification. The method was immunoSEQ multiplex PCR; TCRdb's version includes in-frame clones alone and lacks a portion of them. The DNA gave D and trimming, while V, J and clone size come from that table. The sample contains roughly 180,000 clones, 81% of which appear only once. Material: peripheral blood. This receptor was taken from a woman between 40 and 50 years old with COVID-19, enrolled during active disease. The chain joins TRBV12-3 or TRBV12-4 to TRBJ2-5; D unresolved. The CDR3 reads CASSIRETQYF. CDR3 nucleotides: TGTGCCAGCAGTATCAGGGAGACCCAGTACTTC.